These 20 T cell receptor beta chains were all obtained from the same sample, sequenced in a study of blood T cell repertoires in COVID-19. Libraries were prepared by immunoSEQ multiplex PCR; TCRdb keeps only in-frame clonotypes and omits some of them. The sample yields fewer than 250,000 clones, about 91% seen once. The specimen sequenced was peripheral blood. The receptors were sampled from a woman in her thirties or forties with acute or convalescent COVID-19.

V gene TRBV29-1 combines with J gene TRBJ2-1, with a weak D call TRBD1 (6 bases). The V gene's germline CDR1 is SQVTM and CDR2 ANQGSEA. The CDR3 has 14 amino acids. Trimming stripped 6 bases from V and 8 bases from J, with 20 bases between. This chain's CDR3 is CSVQGLALSHEQFF. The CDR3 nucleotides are TGCAGCGTACAGGGTCTGGCTTTGAGCCATGAGCAGTTCTTC.

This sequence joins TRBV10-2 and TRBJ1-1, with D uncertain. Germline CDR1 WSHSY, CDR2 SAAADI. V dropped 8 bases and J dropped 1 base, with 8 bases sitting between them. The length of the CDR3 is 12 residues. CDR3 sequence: CASSLRNTEAFF. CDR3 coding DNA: TGCGCCAGCTCCCTAAGGAACACTGAAGCTTTCTTT.

CDR3 region: CASSVSGGGSYNEQFF. CDR3 nucleotide sequence: TGTGCCAGCAGCGTCAGCGGGGGCGGGTCCTACAATGAGCAGTTCTTC. This rearrangement joins TRBV9 to TRBJ2-1, with 8 bases aligning to TRBD2. Germline CDR1 SGDLS, CDR2 YYNGEE. Losses at the gene ends were 2 bases for V and 1 base for J; bases not matched to a gene: 5. This CDR3 spans 16 amino acids.

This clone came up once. As DNA, the CDR3 is TGTGCCAGCAGTTTGACAACACAGATAACGCAGTATTTT. This encodes CASSLTTQITQYF. This chain uses TRBV12-3 or TRBV12-4 with TRBJ2-3; no definite D call. The CDR3 is made up of 13 amino acids. V lost 3 bases to trimming and J lost 9 bases, with 13 bases between them.

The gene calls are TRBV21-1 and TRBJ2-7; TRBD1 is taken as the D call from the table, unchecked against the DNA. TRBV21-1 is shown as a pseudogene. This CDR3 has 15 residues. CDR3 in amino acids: CARSAGDRVCREQYV. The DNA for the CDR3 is TGTGCCAGGTCCGCAGGGGACAGGGTTTGTCGCGAGCAGTACGTC.

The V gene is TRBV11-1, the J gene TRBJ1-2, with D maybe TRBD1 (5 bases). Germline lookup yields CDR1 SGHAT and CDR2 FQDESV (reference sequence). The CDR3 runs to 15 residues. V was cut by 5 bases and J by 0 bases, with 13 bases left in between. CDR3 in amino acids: CASSPGGGANYGYTF. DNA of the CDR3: TGTGCCAGCAGCCCGGGCGGGGGAGCTAACTATGGCTACACCTTC.

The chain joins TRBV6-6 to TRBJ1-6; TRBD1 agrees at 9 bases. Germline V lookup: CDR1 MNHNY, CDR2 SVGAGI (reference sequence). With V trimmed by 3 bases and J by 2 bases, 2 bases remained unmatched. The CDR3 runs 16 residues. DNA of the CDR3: TGTGCCAGCAGTTATTACAGGGGGCCCTATAATTCACCCCTCCACTTT. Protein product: CASSYYRGPYNSPLHF.

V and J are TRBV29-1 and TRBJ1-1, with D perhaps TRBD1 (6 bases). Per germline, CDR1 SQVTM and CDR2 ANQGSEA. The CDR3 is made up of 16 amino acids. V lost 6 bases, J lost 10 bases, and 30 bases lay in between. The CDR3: CSVTGITGLSGGPAFF. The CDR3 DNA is TGCAGCGTCACGGGCATTACAGGGTTGAGTGGGGGCCCAGCTTTCTTT.

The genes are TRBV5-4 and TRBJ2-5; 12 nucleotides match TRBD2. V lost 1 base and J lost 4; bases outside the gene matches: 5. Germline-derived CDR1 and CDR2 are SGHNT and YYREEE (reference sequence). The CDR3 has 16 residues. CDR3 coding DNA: TGTGCCAGCAGCTTGTCTAGCGGGGGGGCCCCAGAGACCCAGTACTTC. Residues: CASSLSSGGAPETQYF.

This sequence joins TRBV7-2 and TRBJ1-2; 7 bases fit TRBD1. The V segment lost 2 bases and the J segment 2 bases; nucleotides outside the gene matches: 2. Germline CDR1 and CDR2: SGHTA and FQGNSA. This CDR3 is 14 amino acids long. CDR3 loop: CASSLKGQNYGYTF. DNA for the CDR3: TGTGCCAGCAGCTTAAAGGGACAGAACTATGGCTACACCTTC. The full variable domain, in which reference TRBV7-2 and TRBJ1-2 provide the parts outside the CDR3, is GAGVSQSPSNKVTEKGKDVELRCDPISGHTALYWYRQSLGQGLEFLIYFQGNSAPDKSGLPSDRFSAERTGGSVSTLTIQRTQQEDSAVYLCASSLKGQNYGYTFGSGTRLTVV.

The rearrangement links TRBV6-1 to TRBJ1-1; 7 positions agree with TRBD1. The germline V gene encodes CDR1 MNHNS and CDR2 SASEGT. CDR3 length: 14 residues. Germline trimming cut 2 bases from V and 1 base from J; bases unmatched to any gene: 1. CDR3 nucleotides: TGTGCCAGCAGTGAAAGGGGGCGGAACACTGAAGCTTTCTTT. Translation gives CASSERGRNTEAFF.

In nucleotides, the CDR3 is TGTGCCAGTAGTATCCCCGATCTAAGCGGGGAAGAGACCCAGTACTTC. This gives the protein CASSIPDLSGEETQYF. The chain joins TRBV19 to TRBJ2-5; 7 bases line up with TRBD2. CDR3 length: 16 residues. Germline V gene data show CDR1 as LNHDA and CDR2 as SQIVND (reference sequence). The J segment lost 3 bases and the V segment lost 3 bases, leaving 10 bases of the junction unmatched.

The CDR3 region has the DNA TGTGCCAGCAGCTGGCTCCAGGGGGCTATGAACACTGAAGCTTTCTTT. Translating gives CASSWLQGAMNTEAFF. V usage is TRBV11-2 and J usage is TRBJ1-1; 8 nucleotides agree with TRBD1. The CDR3 sequence is 16 residues long. The germline V gene encodes CDR1 SGHAT and CDR2 FQNNGV. Trimming removed 4 bases from V and 0 bases from J; junction bases left unmatched: 7.

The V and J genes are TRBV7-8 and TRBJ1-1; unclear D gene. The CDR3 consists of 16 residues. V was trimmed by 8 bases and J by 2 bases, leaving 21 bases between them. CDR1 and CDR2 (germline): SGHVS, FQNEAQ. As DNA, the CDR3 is TGTGCCAGCTTATTGGGCGGGAAAATGGGAAACACTGAAGCTTTCTTT. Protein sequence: CASLLGGKMGNTEAFF.

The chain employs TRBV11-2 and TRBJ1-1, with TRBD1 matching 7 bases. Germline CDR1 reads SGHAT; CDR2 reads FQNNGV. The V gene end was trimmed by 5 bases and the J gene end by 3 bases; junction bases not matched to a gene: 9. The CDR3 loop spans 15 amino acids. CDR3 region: CASSPLGTVDTEAFF. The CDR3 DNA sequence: TGTGCCAGCAGCCCGCTCGGGACAGTTGACACTGAAGCTTTCTTT.

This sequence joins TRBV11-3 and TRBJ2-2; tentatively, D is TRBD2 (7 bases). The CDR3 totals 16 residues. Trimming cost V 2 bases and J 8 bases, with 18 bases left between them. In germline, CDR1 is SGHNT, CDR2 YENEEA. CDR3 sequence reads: CASSLRGGGSSGELFF. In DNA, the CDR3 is TGTGCCAGCAGCTTAAGGGGCGGGGGCTCCTCGGGGGAGCTGTTTTTT. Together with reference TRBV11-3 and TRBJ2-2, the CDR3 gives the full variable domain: EAGVVQSPRYKIIEKKQPVAFWCNPISGHNTLYWYLQNLGQGPELLIRYENEEAVDDSQLPKDRFSAERLKGVDSTLKIQPAELGDSAVYLCASSLRGGGSSGELFFGEGSRLTVL.

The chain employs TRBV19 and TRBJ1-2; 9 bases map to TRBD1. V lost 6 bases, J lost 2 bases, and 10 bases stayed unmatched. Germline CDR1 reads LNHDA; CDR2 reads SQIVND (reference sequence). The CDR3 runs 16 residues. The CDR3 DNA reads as TGTGCCAGTAGCCATGTTGCGGGGACAGGGAACTATGGCTACACCTTC. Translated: CASSHVAGTGNYGYTF.

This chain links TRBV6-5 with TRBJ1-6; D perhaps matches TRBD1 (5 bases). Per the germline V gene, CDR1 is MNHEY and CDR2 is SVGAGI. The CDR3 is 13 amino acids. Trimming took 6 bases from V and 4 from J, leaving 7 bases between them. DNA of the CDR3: TGTGCCAGCAGCCGACAGTATAATTCACCCCTCCACTTT. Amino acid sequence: CASSRQYNSPLHF.

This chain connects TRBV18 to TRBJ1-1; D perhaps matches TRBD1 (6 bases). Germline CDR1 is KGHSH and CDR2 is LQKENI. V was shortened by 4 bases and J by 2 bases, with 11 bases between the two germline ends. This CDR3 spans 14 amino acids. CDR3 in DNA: TGTGCCAGCTCACTAGGACAGCTTAACACTGAAGCTTTCTTT. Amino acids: CASSLGQLNTEAFF.

The DNA for the CDR3 is TGTGCCAGCAGGCGTTACGGGAGGGGGGGGACAGATACGCAGTATTTT. Amino acid sequence: CASRRYGRGGTDTQYF. The J gene is TRBJ2-3, the V gene TRBV13, with 8 bases identical to TRBD2. Germline values: CDR1 PRHDT, CDR2 FYEKMQ (reference sequence). This CDR3 has 16 residues. V shed 6 bases and J 3 bases; nucleotides not matched to a gene: 11.